A single T cell receptor beta chain is shown here with its context. Germline CDR1 is LNHDA and CDR2 is SQIVND (reference sequence). The CDR3 loop spans 18 amino acids. The ends were cut back, 4 bases at V and 3 bases at J, with 22 bases in the middle. The assay was immunoSEQ multiplex PCR, and TCRdb's table has in-frame clones only and misses some. Counted here are about 220,000 clones, roughly 89% occurring once; the ten biggest clones make up roughly 2.3%. This entry comes from a study of blood T cell repertoires in COVID-19. Study details: The samples span acute and convalescent COVID-19 from the United States, Italy and Spain.

The chain combines TRBV19 with TRBJ2-1, with D hard to call. Input material: peripheral blood. The clonotype was recovered from a man younger than 45 who had recovered from COVID-19. The CDR3 is CASSTVDAPGLGYNEQFF. The DNA for the CDR3 is TGTGCCAGTAGTACCGTCGACGCCCCAGGCCTCGGCTACAATGAGCAGTTCTTC.